This TCR beta chain was identified during a study of blood T cell repertoires in COVID-19. The table came from immunoSEQ multiplex PCR; TCRdb's copy has only in-frame clones and leaves some out. The profile covers under 85,000 clones, with 83% appearing a single time and 6.5% to 7.5% taken by the ten largest. The trim removed 0 bases at V and 2 bases at J, leaving 7 bases unmatched. Germline V gives CDR1 SGDLS, CDR2 YYNGEE. The CDR3 is 16 amino acids. Sequencing was carried out using peripheral blood. The gene calls are TRBV9 and TRBJ2-5; the match to TRBD2 covers 7 bases. The sequence derives from a young man with COVID-19, enrolled during active disease. DNA for the CDR3: TGTGCCAGCAGCGTAGTAGCGGGTAGGATTCAAGAGACCCAGTACTTC. Translation gives CASSVVAGRIQETQYF. Using reference TRBV9 and TRBJ2-5 for the parts outside the CDR3, the full variable domain is DSGVTQTPKHLITATGQRVTLRCSPRSGDLSVYWYQQSLDQGLQFLIQYYNGEERAKGNILERFSAQQFPDLHSELNLSSLELGDSALYFCASSVVAGRIQETQYFGPGTRLLVL.